These 18 T cell receptor beta chains share one sample of origin, sequenced in a study of blood T cell repertoires in COVID-19. Measured with immunoSEQ multiplex PCR; TCRdb has only the in-frame clones, and not every one. The sample lists about 200,000 clones, roughly 90% occurring once. The material sequenced was PBMCs or T cells enriched from blood (not recorded which). These receptors were obtained from a woman aged 25 to 39 who had recovered from COVID-19.

The V gene is TRBV7-2, the J gene TRBJ2-3; TRBD2 might be the D (5 bases). Trimming left V 3 bases short and J 0 bases short, with 16 bases between. The CDR3 has 17 amino acids. CDR1 and CDR2 (germline): SGHTA, FQGNSA. The CDR3 DNA reads TGTGCCAGCAGCTTCCGGACTGATCGGACTAGCACAGATACGCAGTATTTT. This encodes CASSFRTDRTSTDTQYF.

In DNA form, the CDR3 reads TGTGCCAGCAGTTGGGTCTATGGCGGTGGCTACACCTTC. Translated, it gives CASSWVYGGGYTF. The J gene is TRBJ1-2, the V gene TRBV28, with unresolved D. The CDR3 runs to 13 residues. The germline V gene has CDR1 MDHEN and CDR2 SYDVKM. Trimming removed 4 bases from V and 7 bases from J, with 13 bases in between.

This chain joins TRBV6-1 and TRBJ1-2; D uncertain. CDR1 and CDR2 (germline): MNHNS, SASEGT. With 0 bases removed from V and 3 bases from J, the gap between germline ends came to 20 bases. This CDR3 comprises 18 residues. CDR3 protein: CASSEAGPVRGSYYGYTF. The CDR3 region has the DNA TGTGCCAGCAGTGAAGCAGGACCGGTCCGCGGGTCTTACTATGGCTACACCTTC.

The chain recombines TRBV12-5 with TRBJ2-3; D uncertain. V was shortened by 3 bases and J by 0 bases, with 10 bases between the two germline ends. CDR3 length equals 15 residues. Germline loops: CDR1 LGHNT, CDR2 FRNRAP. CDR3 loop: CASGFRYSSTDTQYF. For the CDR3, the DNA is TGTGCTAGTGGTTTCAGGTACTCTAGCACAGATACGCAGTATTTT.

The chain recombines TRBV5-4 with TRBJ1-3; D is uncertain. V lost 4 bases, J lost 2 bases, and 22 bases lay in between. The V gene's germline CDR1 is SGHNT and CDR2 YYREEE (reference sequence). The CDR3 has 18 amino acids. Written as DNA, the CDR3 is TGTGCCAGCAGCCTACTTGGGTACGGGGATAAGGCTGGAAACACCATATATTTT. Encoded protein: CASSLLGYGDKAGNTIYF. Together with reference TRBV5-4 and TRBJ1-3, the CDR3 gives the full variable domain: ETGVTQSPTHLIKTRGQQVTLRCSSQSGHNTVSWYQQALGQGPQFIFQYYREEENGRGNFPPRFSGLQFPNYSSELNVNALELDDSALYLCASSLLGYGDKAGNTIYFGEGSWLTVV.

The chain recombines TRBV7-2 with TRBJ2-5; 7 bases agree with TRBD1. V trimming: 5 bases; J trimming: 5 bases; junction bases outside the gene matches: 8. The germline V gene has CDR1 SGHTA and CDR2 FQGNSA. The CDR3 has 14 residues. The CDR3 spells CASSPEQGPETQYF. CDR3 coding DNA: TGTGCCAGCAGCCCCGAACAGGGGCCGGAGACCCAGTACTTC.

The V and J genes are TRBV5-6 and TRBJ1-3; no clear D. The V gene lost 2 bases and the J gene lost 0 bases, with 6 bases spanning the gap. Germline lookup yields CDR1 SGHDT and CDR2 YYEEEE. The CDR3 extends over 14 amino acids. The CDR3 region has the DNA TGTGCCAGCAGCTTTTATTACTCTGGAAACACCATATATTTT. Its translation is CASSFYYSGNTIYF.

This chain links TRBV7-8 with TRBJ1-2; maybe TRBD1 (5 bases). This CDR3 comprises 16 residues. Germline V gene data show CDR1 as SGHVS and CDR2 as FQNEAQ. With 0 bases removed from V and 1 base from J, the gap between germline ends came to 12 bases. The CDR3 loop is CASSLAGGLVNYGYTF. In DNA, the CDR3 is TGTGCCAGCAGCTTAGCGGGGGGACTGGTTAACTATGGCTACACCTTC.

The table lists this clone with a count of one. The chain recombines TRBV7-3 with TRBJ2-1, with D perhaps TRBD2 (5 bases). V was shortened by 4 bases and J by 0 bases, with 10 bases between the two germline ends. Germline V lookup: CDR1 SGHTA, CDR2 FQGTGA. The CDR3 sequence is 15 residues long. CDR3 coding DNA: TGTGCCAGCAGCTCTGACTACAGCTCCTACAATGAGCAGTTCTTC. It codes for CASSSDYSSYNEQFF.

The chain links TRBV29-1 to TRBJ1-2; D uncertain. CDR3 length: 14 amino acids. CDR1 and CDR2 from the germline V gene are SQVTM and ANQGSEA. V shed 7 bases and J shed 0 bases, with 15 bases lying between them. CDR3 residues: CSADSGKTNYGYTF. The CDR3 nucleotides are TGCAGCGCCGATTCCGGGAAGACTAACTATGGCTACACCTTC.

This chain uses TRBV3-1 (or the pseudogene TRBV3-2) with TRBJ1-2; TRBD1 agrees at 8 bases. The length of the CDR3 is 14 residues. CDR1 is LGHDT and CDR2 is YNNKEL in the germline V gene (reference sequence). After removal of 1 base from V and 2 bases from J, the junction contained 0 bases not matched to a gene. The CDR3, as DNA: TGTGCCAGCAGCCAAGGACAGGGGAACTATGGCTACACCTTC. Translation gives CASSQGQGNYGYTF.

The rearrangement links TRBV10-3 to TRBJ1-2, with 8 bases lining up with TRBD1. V lost 2 bases to trimming and J lost 7 bases; unmatched junction nucleotides: 6. The germline gives CDR1 ENHRY, CDR2 SYGVKD. The CDR3 runs 14 residues. CDR3 sequence (DNA): TGTGCCATCAGTGAGGGACAGGGTATGCTTGGCTACACCTTC. Translating gives CAISEGQGMLGYTF.

The V and J genes are TRBV2 and TRBJ1-6, with TRBD1 identical over 7 bases. CDR1 SNHLY and CDR2 FYNNEI come from the germline V gene. The CDR3 sequence is 15 residues long. The ends lost 4 bases at V and 7 bases at J; junction bases unmatched: 7. DNA for the CDR3: TGTGCCAGCAGTGGGCAGGCCAGGGGGAATTCACCCCTCCACTTT. It is translated as CASSGQARGNSPLHF.

The chain employs TRBV4-3 and TRBJ2-7; 13 positions match TRBD2. V shed 3 bases, J shed 2 bases, and the junction held 4 bases outside the gene matches. This CDR3 contains 16 residues. From germline, CDR1 is LGHNA and CDR2 YSLEER. CDR3 region: CASSHGLAGETYEQYF. The CDR3 DNA is TGCGCCAGCAGCCATGGACTAGCGGGAGAAACCTACGAGCAGTACTTC.

The V call is TRBV27, the J call TRBJ1-2; 10 bases fit TRBD1. V lost 5 bases, J lost 4 bases, and 7 bases stayed unmatched. The CDR3 is made up of 15 amino acids. CDR1 and CDR2 from the germline V gene are MNHEY and SMNVEV (reference sequence). CDR3 bases: TGTGCCAGCAGTCCCTGGGGGACAGGGGCCTATGGCTACACCTTC. Its protein product is CASSPWGTGAYGYTF.

The rearrangement links TRBV6-5 to TRBJ1-6; D might be TRBD1 (5 bases). Trimming cost V 6 bases and J 1 base, with 10 bases left between them. In germline, CDR1 is MNHEY, CDR2 SVGAGI. CDR3 size: 15 residues. DNA for the CDR3: TGTGCCAGCAGCGCGGGGGAATCCTATAATTCACCCCTCCACTTT. This sequence encodes CASSAGESYNSPLHF.

V usage is TRBV3-1 (or the pseudogene TRBV3-2) and J usage is TRBJ2-1; 10 bases agree with TRBD1. Germline values: CDR1 LGHDT, CDR2 YNNKEL (reference sequence). Germline trimming cut 1 base from V and 8 bases from J; bases unmatched to any gene: 5. This CDR3 has 15 amino acids. The CDR3 protein is CASSQGTGGFDEQFF. The CDR3 DNA follows: TGTGCCAGCAGCCAAGGGACAGGGGGGTTCGATGAGCAGTTCTTC.

This chain uses TRBV29-1 with TRBJ1-2, with 8 nucleotides matching TRBD1. The CDR3 contains 13 residues. Trimming removed 4 bases from V and 0 bases from J; junction bases left unmatched: 1. The V gene's germline CDR1 is SQVTM and CDR2 ANQGSEA. The CDR3 DNA follows: TGCAGCGTTGGACAGGGGCCTAACTATGGCTACACCTTC. As protein: CSVGQGPNYGYTF. The full variable domain, rest sourced from reference TRBV29-1 and TRBJ1-2, is SAVISQKPSRDICQRGTSLTIQCQVDSQVTMMFWYRQQPGQSLTLIATANQGSEATYESGFVIDKFPISRPNLTFSTLTVSNMSPEDSSIYLCSVGQGPNYGYTFGSGTRLTVV.